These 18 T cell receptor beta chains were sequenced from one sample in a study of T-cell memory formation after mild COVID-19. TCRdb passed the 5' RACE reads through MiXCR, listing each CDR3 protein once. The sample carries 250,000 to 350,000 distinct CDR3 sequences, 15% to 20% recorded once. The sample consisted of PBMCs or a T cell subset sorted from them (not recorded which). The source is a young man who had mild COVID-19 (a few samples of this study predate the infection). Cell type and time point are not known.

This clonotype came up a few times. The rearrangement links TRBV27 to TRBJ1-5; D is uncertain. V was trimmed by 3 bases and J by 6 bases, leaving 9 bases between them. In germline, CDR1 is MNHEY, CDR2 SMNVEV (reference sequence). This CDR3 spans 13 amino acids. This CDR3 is CASSFRASQPQHF. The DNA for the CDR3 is TGTGCCAGCAGTTTTCGGGCCTCTCAGCCCCAGCATTTT.

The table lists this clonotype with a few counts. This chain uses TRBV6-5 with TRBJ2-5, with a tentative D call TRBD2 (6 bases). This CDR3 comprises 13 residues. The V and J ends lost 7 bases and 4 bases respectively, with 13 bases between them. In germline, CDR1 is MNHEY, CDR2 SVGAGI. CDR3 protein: CASTKLAGETQYF. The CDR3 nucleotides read TGTGCCAGCACCAAACTAGCTGGAGAGACCCAGTACTTC.

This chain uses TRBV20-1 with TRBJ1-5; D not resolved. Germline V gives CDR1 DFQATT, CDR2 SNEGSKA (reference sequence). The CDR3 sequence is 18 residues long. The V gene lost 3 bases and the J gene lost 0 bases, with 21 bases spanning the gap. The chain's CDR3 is CSARVAGQTRYSNQPQHF. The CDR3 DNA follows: TGCAGTGCTAGGGTGGCAGGCCAAACTCGATATAGCAATCAGCCCCAGCATTTT.

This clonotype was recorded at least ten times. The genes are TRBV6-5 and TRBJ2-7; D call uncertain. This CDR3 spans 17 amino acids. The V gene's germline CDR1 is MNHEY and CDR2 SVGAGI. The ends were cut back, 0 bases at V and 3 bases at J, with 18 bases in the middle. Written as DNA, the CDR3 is TGTGCCAGCAGTTACTCCCCCGGACCGGCTGAACACTACGAGCAGTACTTC. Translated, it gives CASSYSPGPAEHYEQYF.

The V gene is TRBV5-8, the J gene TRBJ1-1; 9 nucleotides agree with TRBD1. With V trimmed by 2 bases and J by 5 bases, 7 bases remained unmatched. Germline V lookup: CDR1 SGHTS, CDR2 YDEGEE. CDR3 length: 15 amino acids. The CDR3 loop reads CASSFRDREGTEAFF. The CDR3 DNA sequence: TGTGCCAGCAGCTTTCGGGACAGGGAGGGGACTGAAGCTTTCTTT.

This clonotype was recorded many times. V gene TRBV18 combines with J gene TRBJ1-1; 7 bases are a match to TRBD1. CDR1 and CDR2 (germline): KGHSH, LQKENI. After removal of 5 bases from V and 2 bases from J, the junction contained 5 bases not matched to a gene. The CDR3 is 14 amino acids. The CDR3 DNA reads TGTGCCAGCTCAGCCGGGACAGATAACACTGAAGCTTTCTTT. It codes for CASSAGTDNTEAFF.

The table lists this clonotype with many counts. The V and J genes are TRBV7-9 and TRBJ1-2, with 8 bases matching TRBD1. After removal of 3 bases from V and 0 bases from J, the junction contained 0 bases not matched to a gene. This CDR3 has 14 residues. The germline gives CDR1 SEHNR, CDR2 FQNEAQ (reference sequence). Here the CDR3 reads CASSLGQANYGYTF. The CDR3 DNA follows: TGTGCCAGCAGCTTGGGACAGGCTAACTATGGCTACACCTTC.

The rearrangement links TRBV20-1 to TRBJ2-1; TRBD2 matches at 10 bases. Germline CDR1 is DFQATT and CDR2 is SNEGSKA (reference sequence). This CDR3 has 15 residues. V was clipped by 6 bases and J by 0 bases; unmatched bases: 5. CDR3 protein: CSAHSGGSSYNEQFF. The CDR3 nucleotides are TGCAGTGCCCATAGCGGGGGGAGCTCCTACAATGAGCAGTTCTTC.

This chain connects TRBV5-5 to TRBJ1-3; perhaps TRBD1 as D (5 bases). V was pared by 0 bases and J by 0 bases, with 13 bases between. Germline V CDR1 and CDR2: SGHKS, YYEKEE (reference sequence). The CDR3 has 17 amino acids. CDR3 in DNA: TGTGCCAGCAGCTTGGGACAGCCGGGTGGCTCTGGAAACACCATATATTTT. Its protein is CASSLGQPGGSGNTIYF. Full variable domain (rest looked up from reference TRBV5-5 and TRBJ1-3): DAGVTQSPTHLIKTRGQQVTLRCSPISGHKSVSWYQQVLGQGPQFIFQYYEKEERGRGNFPDRFSARQFPNYSSELNVNALLLGDSALYLCASSLGQPGGSGNTIYFGEGSWLTVV.

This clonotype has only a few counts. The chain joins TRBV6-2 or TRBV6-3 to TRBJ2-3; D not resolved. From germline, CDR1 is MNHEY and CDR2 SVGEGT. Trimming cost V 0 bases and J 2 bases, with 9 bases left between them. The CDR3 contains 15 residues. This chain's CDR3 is CASSYSSQNTDTQYF. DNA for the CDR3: TGTGCCAGCAGTTACTCGTCTCAGAACACAGATACGCAGTATTTT.

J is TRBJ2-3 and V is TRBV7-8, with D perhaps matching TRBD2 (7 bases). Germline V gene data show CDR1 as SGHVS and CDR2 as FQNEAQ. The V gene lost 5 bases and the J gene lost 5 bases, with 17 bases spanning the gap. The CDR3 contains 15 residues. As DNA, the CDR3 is TGTGCCAGCAGCCCATCCGGGGGGCCTGGAGATACGCAGTATTTT. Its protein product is CASSPSGGPGDTQYF.

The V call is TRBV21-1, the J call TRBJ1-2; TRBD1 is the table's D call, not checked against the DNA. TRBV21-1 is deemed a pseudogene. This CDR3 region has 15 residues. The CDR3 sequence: CASSETRGPPGGYTF. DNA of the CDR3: TGTGCCAGCAGCGAAACTCGGGGTCCCCCGGGTGGCTACACCTTC.

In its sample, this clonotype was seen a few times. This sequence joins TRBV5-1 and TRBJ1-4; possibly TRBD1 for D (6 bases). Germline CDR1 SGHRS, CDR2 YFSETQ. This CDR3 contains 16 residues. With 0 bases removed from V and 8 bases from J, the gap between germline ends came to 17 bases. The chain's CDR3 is CASSLGAEGVGEKLFF. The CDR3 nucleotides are TGCGCCAGCAGCTTGGGCGCCGAGGGGGTTGGAGAAAAACTGTTTTTT.

The CDR3 protein is CASVTGPSYNEQFF. CDR3 nucleotide sequence: TGCGCCAGCGTAACAGGGCCTTCCTACAATGAGCAGTTCTTC. The genes are TRBV5-1 and TRBJ2-1; D perhaps matches TRBD1 (6 bases). Germline V CDR1 and CDR2: SGHRS, YFSETQ. Trimming cost V 7 bases and J 1 base, with 12 bases left between them. The CDR3 spans 14 residues.

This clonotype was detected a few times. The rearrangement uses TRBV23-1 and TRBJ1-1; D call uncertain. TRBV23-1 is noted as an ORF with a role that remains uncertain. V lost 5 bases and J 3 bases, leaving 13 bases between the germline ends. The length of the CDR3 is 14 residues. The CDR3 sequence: CASSGTAADTEAFF. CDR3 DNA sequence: TGCGCCAGCAGTGGAACCGCCGCGGACACTGAAGCTTTCTTT.

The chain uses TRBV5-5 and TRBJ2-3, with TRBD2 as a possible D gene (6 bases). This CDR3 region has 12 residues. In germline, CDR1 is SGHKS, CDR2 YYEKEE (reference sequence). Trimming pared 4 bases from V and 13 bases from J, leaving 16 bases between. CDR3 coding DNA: TGTGCCAGCAGCCCTGGGCGGGGCAGGGAGTATTTT. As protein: CASSPGRGREYF.

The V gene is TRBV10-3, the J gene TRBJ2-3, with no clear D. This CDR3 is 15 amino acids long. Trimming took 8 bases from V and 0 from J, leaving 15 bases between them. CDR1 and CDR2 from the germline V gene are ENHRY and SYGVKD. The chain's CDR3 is CAISFSLSSTDTQYF. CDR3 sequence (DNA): TGTGCCATCTCCTTCAGCCTCTCTAGCACAGATACGCAGTATTTT.

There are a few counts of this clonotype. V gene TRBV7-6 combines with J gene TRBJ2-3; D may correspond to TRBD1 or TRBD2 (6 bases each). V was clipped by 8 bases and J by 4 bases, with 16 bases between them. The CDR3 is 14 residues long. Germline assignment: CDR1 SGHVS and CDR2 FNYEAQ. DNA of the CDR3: TGTGCCAGCCGCAGGGGAGGTGGTGCAGATACGCAGTATTTT. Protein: CASRRGGGADTQYF.